Listed below are T cell receptor beta chains from one sample, sequenced in a study of blood T cell repertoires in COVID-19. Data came from immunoSEQ multiplex PCR; TCRdb stores just in-frame clones and leaves some out. The sample consists of 25,000 to 30,000 clones, 75% to 85% of them appearing once. Source material: peripheral blood. Source of these receptors: a human donor in a cohort sampled during active COVID-19. CDR3s leave out the opening cysteine and the closing phenylalanine or tryptophan.

V gene,CDR3 length,J gene,CDR3 protein
TRBV27,12,TRBJ2-3,ASSLSAGADTQY
TRBV18,14,TRBJ1-1,ASSPRQGSMNTEAF
TRBV4-1,14,TRBJ1-6,ASSLFDRSYNSPLH
TRBV4-1,14,TRBJ1-2,ASSQERAAEAYGYT
TRBV10-3,12,TRBJ1-2,AISGGVAGYGYT
TRBV19,13,TRBJ2-7,ASSWRSHPGSEQY
TRBV7-2,14,TRBJ2-3,ASSLGASRYTDTQY
TRBV7-3,11,TRBJ2-1,ASSSDTYNEQF
TRBV4-2,12,TRBJ2-5,ASSQEGGRETQY
TRBV28,12,TRBJ2-7,ASLGGGIRLEQY
TRBV28,9,TRBJ2-7,ASSRYYEQY
TRBV6-2/TRBV6-3,16,TRBJ1-6,ASSRPGRGFSNNSPLH
TRBV6-2/TRBV6-3,9,TRBJ2-5,ASSYPGAQY
TRBV30,10,TRBJ2-1,ALSRSYNEQF
TRBV5-1,13,TRBJ2-7,ASSTGTGGLGEQY
TRBV24-1,11,TRBJ2-1,ATSGQGVHEQF
TRBV25-1,10,TRBJ1-6,ASNAGGSPLH
TRBV6-1,14,TRBJ2-1,ASSESWAGGYNEQF
TRBV6-2/TRBV6-3,17,TRBJ2-7,ASSYSYDNPGQLLYEQY
TRBV19,11,TRBJ2-7,ASRDFWGDEQY
TRBV9,14,TRBJ2-3,ASSPTGGSMTDTQY
TRBV7-2,14,TRBJ1-6,ASSSSGTGYNSPLH
TRBV4-1,12,TRBJ1-4,ASSQWTTNEKLF
TRBV19,13,TRBJ1-6,ASSILSSYNSPLH
TRBV19,12,TRBJ2-7,ASSTSGTGFEQY
TRBV6-5,13,TRBJ2-3,ASSLSSGTPDTQY
TRBV18,13,TRBJ1-4,ASSPVQGKNEKLF
TRBV10-3,11,TRBJ1-6,AISGTVNSPLH
TRBV2,11,TRBJ1-1,ASSGQGIAEAF
TRBV30,11,TRBJ1-2,AWRQQGSYGYT
TRBV18,14,TRBJ2-7,ASSPLGQGAEYEQY
TRBV10-3,14,TRBJ1-3,AISESGTSSGNTIY
TRBV4-3,16,TRBJ2-7,ASSQVRKQGTMPYEQY
TRBV13,14,TRBJ2-5,ASSRLAGGRQETQY
TRBV27,12,TRBJ1-2,ASSANVGGNGYT
TRBV6-5,10,TRBJ2-5,ASKGLQETQY
TRBV28,15,TRBJ2-7,ASLRDSPGLAGWEQY
TRBV24-1,14,TRBJ2-5,ATSDSTGTIQETQY
TRBV5-1,12,TRBJ2-2,ASSGQGGTGELF
TRBV7-3,14,TRBJ2-1,ASSPELAGEDNEQF
TRBV6-5,12,TRBJ1-5,ASSPRTGSQPQH
TRBV19,12,TRBJ2-4,ASSTERDFEHQY
TRBV19,13,TRBJ2-1,ASSIDLAGLGEQF
TRBV24-1,14,TRBJ2-1,ATSDLAASSYNEQF
TRBV4-1,13,TRBJ1-3,ASSQDPGAGNTIY
TRBV28,13,TRBJ2-2,ASAGNLGNTGELF
TRBV25-1,9,TRBJ2-1,ASSSYNEQF
TRBV28,12,TRBJ2-1,ASSLRRDSNEQF
TRBV25-1,12,TRBJ2-3,ASSEFSLTDTQY
TRBV18,15,TRBJ1-1,ASSPQADRAPNTEAF
TRBV6-4,14,TRBJ2-7,ASSGRAGAPTYEQY
TRBV6-2/TRBV6-3,11,TRBJ2-6,ASSLYGANVLT
TRBV12-5,14,TRBJ2-1,ASGLGAGQSYNEQF
TRBV4-1,12,TRBJ1-2,ASSSDRGRTGYT